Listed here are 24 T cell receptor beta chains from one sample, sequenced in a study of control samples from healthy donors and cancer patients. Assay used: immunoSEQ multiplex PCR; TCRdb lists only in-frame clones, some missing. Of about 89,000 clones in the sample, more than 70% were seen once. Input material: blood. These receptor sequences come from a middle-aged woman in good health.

Here the CDR3 DNA reads TGTGCCAGCAGCCCTAGACTAGCGGGGGGAGAAGAGACCCAGTACTTC. Translating gives CASSPRLAGGEETQYF. V usage is TRBV7-8 and J usage is TRBJ2-5, with TRBD2 matching 13 bases. Germline V gene sequence: CDR1 SGHVS, CDR2 FQNEAQ. Trimming cost V 5 bases and J 3 bases; bases outside gene matches: 6. The CDR3 totals 16 residues. The variable domain in full, with the rest retrieved from reference TRBV7-8 and TRBJ2-5, is GAGVSQSPRYKVAKRGQDVALRCDPISGHVSLFWYQQALGQGPEFLTYFQNEAQLDKSGLPSDRFFAERPEGSVSTLKIQRTQQEDSAVYLCASSPRLAGGEETQYFGPGTRLLVL.

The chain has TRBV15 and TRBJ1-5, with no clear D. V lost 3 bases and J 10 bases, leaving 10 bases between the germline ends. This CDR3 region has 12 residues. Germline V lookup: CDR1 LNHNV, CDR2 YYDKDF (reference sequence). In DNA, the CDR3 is TGTGCCACCAGCAGTGACTTGAACCCCCAGCATTTT. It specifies CATSSDLNPQHF.

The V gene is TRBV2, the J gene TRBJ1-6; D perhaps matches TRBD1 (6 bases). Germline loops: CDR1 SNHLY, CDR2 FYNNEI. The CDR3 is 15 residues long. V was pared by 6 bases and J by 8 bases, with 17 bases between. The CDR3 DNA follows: TGTGCCAGCAGCCCCGGGGGGCAGGGGTATTCACCCCTCCACTTT. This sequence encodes CASSPGGQGYSPLHF.

As DNA, the CDR3 is TGTGCCTGTGAAAGATCAAGGGGCTACGAGCAGTACTTC. Translated: CACERSRGYEQYF. This chain uses TRBV30 with TRBJ2-7; possible D gene TRBD1, 5 bases. The CDR3 extends over 13 amino acids. V was trimmed by 6 bases and J by 3 bases, leaving 15 bases between them. CDR1 GTSNPN and CDR2 SVGIG come from the germline V gene (reference sequence).

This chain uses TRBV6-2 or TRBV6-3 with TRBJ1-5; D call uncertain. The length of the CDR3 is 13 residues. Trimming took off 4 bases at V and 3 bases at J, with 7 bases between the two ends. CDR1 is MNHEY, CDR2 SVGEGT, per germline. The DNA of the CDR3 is TGTGCCAGCAGTTTGAGGGACAATCAGCCCCAGCATTTT. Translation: CASSLRDNQPQHF.

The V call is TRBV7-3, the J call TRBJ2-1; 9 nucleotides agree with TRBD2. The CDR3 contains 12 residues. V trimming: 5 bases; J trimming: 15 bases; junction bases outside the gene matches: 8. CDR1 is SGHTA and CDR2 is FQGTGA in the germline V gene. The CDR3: CASSLAGGRRFF. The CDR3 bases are TGTGCCAGCAGCCTCGCGGGGGGGCGGCGGTTCTTC.

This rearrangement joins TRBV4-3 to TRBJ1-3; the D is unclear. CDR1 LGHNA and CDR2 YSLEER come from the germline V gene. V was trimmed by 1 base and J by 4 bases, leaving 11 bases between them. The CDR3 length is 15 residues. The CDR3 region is CASSQAHTGGNTIYF. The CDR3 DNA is TGCGCCAGCAGCCAAGCCCACACGGGCGGAAACACCATATATTTT.

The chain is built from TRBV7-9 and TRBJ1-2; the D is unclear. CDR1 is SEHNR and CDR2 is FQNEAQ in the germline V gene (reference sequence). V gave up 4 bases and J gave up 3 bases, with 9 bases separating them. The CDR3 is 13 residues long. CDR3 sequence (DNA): TGTGCCAGCAGCTCCGGGCCCTACTATGGCTACACCTTC. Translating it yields CASSSGPYYGYTF.

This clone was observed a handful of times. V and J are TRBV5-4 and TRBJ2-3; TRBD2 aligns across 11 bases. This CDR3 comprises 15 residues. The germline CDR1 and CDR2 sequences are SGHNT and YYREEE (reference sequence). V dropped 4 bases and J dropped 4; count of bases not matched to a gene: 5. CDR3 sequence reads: CASSLPGLAADTQYF. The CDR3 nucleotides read TGTGCCAGCAGCCTCCCGGGACTAGCGGCAGATACGCAGTATTTT.

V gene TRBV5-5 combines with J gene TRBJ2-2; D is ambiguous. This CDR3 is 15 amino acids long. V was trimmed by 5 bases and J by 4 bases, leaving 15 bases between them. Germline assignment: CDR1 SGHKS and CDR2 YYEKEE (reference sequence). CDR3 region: CASSTRPPRTGELFF. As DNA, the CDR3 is TGTGCCAGCAGTACAAGACCCCCGCGCACCGGGGAGCTGTTTTTT.

The chain's CDR3 is CASSLARQGVAEAFF. In nucleotides, the CDR3 is TGTGCCAGCAGTCTCGCGAGACAGGGTGTAGCTGAAGCTTTCTTT. This chain links TRBV2 with TRBJ1-1; the match to TRBD1 covers 7 bases. The CDR3 consists of 15 residues. Germline V lookup: CDR1 SNHLY, CDR2 FYNNEI. V lost 5 bases and J lost 6; bases outside the gene matches: 12.

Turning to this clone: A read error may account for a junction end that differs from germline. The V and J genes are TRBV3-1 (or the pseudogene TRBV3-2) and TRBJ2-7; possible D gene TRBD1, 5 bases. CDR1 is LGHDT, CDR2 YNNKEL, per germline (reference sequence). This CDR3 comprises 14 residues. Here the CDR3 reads CASSYQPRGYEQCF. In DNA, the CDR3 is TGTGCCAGCAGCTATCAACCTAGGGGCTACGAGCAGTGCTTC.

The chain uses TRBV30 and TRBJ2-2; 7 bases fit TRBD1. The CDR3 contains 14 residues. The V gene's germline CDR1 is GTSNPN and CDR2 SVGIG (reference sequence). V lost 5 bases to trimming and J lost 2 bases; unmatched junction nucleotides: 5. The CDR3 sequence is CAWARQGNTGELFF. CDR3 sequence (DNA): TGTGCCTGGGCACGACAGGGTAACACCGGGGAGCTGTTTTTT. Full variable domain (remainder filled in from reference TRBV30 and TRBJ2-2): SQTIHQWPATLVQPVGSPLSLECTVEGTSNPNLYWYRQAAGRGLQLLFYSVGIGQISSEVPQNLSASRPQDRQFILSSKKLLLSDSGFYLCAWARQGNTGELFFGEGSRLTVL.

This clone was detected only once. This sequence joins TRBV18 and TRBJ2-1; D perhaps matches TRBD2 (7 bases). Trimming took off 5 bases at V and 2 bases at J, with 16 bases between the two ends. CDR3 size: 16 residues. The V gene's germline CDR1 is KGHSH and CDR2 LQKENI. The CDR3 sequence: CASSTGTTSTYNEQFF. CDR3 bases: TGTGCCAGCTCAACAGGGACTACGTCTACCTACAATGAGCAGTTCTTC.

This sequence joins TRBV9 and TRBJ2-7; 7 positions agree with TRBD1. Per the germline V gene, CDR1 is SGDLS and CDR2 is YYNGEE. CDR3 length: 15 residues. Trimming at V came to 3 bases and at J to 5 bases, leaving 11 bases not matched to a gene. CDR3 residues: CASSAARQGWDEQYF. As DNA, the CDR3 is TGTGCCAGCAGCGCAGCCCGACAGGGTTGGGACGAGCAGTACTTC.

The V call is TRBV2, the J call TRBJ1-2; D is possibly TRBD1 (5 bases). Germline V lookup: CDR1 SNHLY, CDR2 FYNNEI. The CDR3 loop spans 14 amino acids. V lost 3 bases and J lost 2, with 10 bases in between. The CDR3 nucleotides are TGTGCCAGCAGTGATGACAGCATAAACTATGGCTACACCTTC. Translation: CASSDDSINYGYTF.

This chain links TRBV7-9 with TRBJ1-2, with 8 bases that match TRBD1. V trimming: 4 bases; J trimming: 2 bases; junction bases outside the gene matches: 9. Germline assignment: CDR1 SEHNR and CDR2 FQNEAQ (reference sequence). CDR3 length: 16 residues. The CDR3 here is CASSSTDRGSNYGYTF. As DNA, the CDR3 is TGTGCCAGCAGCTCAACCGACAGGGGATCAAACTATGGCTACACCTTC.

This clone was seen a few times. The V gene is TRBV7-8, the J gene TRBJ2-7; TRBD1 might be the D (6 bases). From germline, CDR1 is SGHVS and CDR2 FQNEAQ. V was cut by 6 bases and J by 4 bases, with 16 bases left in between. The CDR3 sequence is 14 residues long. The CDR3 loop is CASRGRGGLYEQYF. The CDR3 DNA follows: TGTGCCAGCAGGGGAAGAGGGGGATTATACGAGCAGTACTTC.

This CDR3 reads CASSQAWSSGGTLPYEQYF. The CDR3 DNA reads as TGTGCCAGCAGCCAAGCTTGGTCTAGCGGGGGGACCTTGCCCTACGAGCAGTACTTC. The V and J genes are TRBV3-1 (or the pseudogene TRBV3-2) and TRBJ2-7; 11 bases line up with TRBD2. Per germline, CDR1 LGHDT and CDR2 YNNKEL (reference sequence). V shed 1 base, J shed 2 bases, and the junction held 13 bases outside the gene matches. This CDR3 comprises 19 residues.

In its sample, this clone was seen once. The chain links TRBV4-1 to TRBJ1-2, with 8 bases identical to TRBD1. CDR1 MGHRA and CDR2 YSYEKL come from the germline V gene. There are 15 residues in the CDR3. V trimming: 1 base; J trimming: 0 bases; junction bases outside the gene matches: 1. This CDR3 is CASSQGTGSNYGYTF. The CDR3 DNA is TGCGCCAGCAGCCAAGGGACAGGGTCTAACTATGGCTACACCTTC.

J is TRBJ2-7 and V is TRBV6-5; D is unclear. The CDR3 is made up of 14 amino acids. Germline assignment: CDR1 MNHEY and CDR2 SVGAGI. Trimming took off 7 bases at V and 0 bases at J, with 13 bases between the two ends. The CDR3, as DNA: TGTGCCAGCATGAGGTCAGGTTACTCCTACGAGCAGTACTTC. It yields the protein CASMRSGYSYEQYF.

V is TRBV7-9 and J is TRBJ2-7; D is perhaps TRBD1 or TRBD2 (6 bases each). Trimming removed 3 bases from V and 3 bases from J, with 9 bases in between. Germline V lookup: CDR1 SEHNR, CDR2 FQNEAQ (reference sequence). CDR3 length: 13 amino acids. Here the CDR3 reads CASSLEGGYEQYF. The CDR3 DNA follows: TGTGCCAGCAGCTTGGAGGGGGGCTACGAGCAGTACTTC.

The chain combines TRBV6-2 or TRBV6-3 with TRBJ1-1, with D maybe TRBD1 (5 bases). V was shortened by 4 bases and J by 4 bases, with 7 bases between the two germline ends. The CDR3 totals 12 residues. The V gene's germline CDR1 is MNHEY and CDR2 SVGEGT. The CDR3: CASSSRVTEAFF. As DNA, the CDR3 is TGTGCCAGCAGTTCCAGGGTCACTGAAGCTTTCTTT.

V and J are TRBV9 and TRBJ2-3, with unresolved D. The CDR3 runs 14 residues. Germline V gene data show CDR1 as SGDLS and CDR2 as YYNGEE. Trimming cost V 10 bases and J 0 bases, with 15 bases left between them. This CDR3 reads CAPVPPPSTDTQYF. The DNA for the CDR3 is TGTGCCCCGGTCCCCCCCCCTAGCACAGATACGCAGTATTTT.